This T cell receptor beta chain was captured by sequencing in a study of cytomegalovirus exposure and HLA in healthy donors. Study-wide findings and caveats: Three CMV-associated chains were confirmed in vitro to be specific for CMV antigens. With further analysis later on, most CMV-associated TCR beta chains appeared HLA-restricted. Immune exposure information available was restricted to CMV serostatus. Relative to equally common others, HLA-associated TCR beta chains showed greater clonal expansion in a later analysis.

The PCR had 60 Vbeta and 13 Jbeta primers. Clones were read by immunoSEQ multiplex PCR, and TCRdb kept only the in-frame ones, dropping some. The top ten hold 9.5% to 15% of the sample, which has tens of thousands of clones, 60% to 85% seen once. The CDR3 has 16 residues. From germline, CDR1 is SQVTM and CDR2 ANQGSEA. The germline V and J ends were trimmed by 4 bases and 7 bases, with 25 bases remaining between them. Concerning this clone itself: The antigen is not known.

This sequence joins TRBV29-1 and TRBJ1-2; the D gene is possibly TRBD1 (5 bases). This clonotype originated in a man in his 70s in good health and CMV-seronegative. The sequencing input was PBMCs. The CDR3 protein is CSVVVDGTGTFFGYTF. In nucleotides, the CDR3 is TGCAGCGTTGTTGTAGACGGAACCGGGACTTTCTTTGGCTACACCTTC.